Below are 29 T cell receptor beta chains sequenced from a single sample in a study of PD-1 blockade in classical Hodgkin lymphoma. After autologous stem cell transplantation all patients relapsed, and prior brentuximab vedotin exposure differed between cohorts. The repertoire was sequenced with immunoSEQ multiplex PCR; TCRdb's copy has only in-frame clones and lacks some. The data show 55,000 to 65,000 clones, with 80% to 90% seen just once and approximately 16% held by the top ten. The specimen was peripheral blood mononuclear cells (PBMCs), collected at baseline. All receptors come from a human donor with classical Hodgkin lymphoma.

This sequence joins TRBV4-2 and TRBJ2-5, with TRBD2 matching 8 bases. CDR1 and CDR2 from the germline V gene are LGHNA and YNFKEQ. The CDR3 extends over 18 amino acids. Trimming took 0 bases from V and 5 from J; bases not matched to a gene: 14. The CDR3 protein is CASSQEGNTGGRRETQYF. The DNA of the CDR3 is TGTGCCAGCAGCCAAGAAGGGAATACGGGGGGGCGTAGGGAGACCCAGTACTTC.

The J gene is TRBJ1-4, the V gene TRBV18, with D possibly TRBD1 on 6 matching bases. The ends were cut back, 2 bases at V and 8 bases at J, with 15 bases in the middle. There are 15 residues in the CDR3. The germline CDR1 and CDR2 sequences are KGHSH and LQKENI. The CDR3 sequence: CASSPGGRESEKLFF. The CDR3 nucleotides are TGTGCCAGCTCACCAGGGGGCAGGGAATCAGAAAAACTGTTTTTT. The full variable domain, completed using reference TRBV18 and TRBJ1-4, is NAGVMQNPRHLVRRRGQEARLRCSPMKGHSHVYWYRQLPEEGLKFMVYLQKENIIDESGMPKERFSAEFPKEGPSILRIQQVVRGDSAAYFCASSPGGRESEKLFFGSGTQLSVL.

The chain has TRBV5-5 and TRBJ2-2, with D possibly being TRBD1 (6 bases). CDR1 SGHKS and CDR2 YYEKEE come from the germline V gene (reference sequence). The CDR3 is made up of 18 amino acids. V was cut by 1 base and J by 7 bases, with 23 bases left in between. In DNA form, the CDR3 reads TGTGCCAGCAGCTTGTTTGACTTCCAGGGGCCTGGTGTCGGGGAGCTGTTTTTT. Translating gives CASSLFDFQGPGVGELFF.

The chain links TRBV6-5 to TRBJ2-3; no firm D call. CDR1 is MNHEY and CDR2 is SVGAGI in the germline V gene. Trimming took 10 bases from V and 1 from J, leaving 12 bases between them. The CDR3 is made up of 13 amino acids. The CDR3 bases are TGTGCCACCAAAGGGCCGGGCACAGATACGCAGTATTTT. It translates to CATKGPGTDTQYF.

The genes are TRBV4-1 and TRBJ2-7; D is possibly TRBD1 or TRBD2 (5 bases each). The ends were cut back, 1 base at V and 2 bases at J, with 15 bases in the middle. The germline gives CDR1 MGHRA, CDR2 YSYEKL. The CDR3 is 16 residues long. The CDR3 sequence: CASSQGGIAGAYEQYF. In nucleotides, the CDR3 is TGCGCCAGCAGCCAAGGGGGGATCGCGGGTGCCTACGAGCAGTACTTC.

The V gene is TRBV6-6, the J gene TRBJ1-1; D gene unclear. Germline CDR1 MNHNY, CDR2 SVGAGI (reference sequence). This CDR3 comprises 13 residues. The germline V and J ends were trimmed by 6 bases and 0 bases, with 8 bases remaining between them. The CDR3 region is CASSMGMNTEAFF. The CDR3, as DNA: TGTGCCAGCAGCATGGGGATGAACACTGAAGCTTTCTTT.

The J gene is TRBJ1-2, the V gene TRBV2; unclear D gene. The V gene lost 6 bases and the J gene lost 4 bases, with 12 bases spanning the gap. Germline CDR1 SNHLY, CDR2 FYNNEI. CDR3 length: 13 amino acids. CDR3 loop: CASRVKGSYGYTF. The CDR3 nucleotides are TGTGCCAGCAGGGTAAAGGGATCCTATGGCTACACCTTC.

The chain links TRBV13 to TRBJ2-3, with TRBD1 matching over 9 bases. In germline, CDR1 is PRHDT, CDR2 FYEKMQ (reference sequence). The CDR3 contains 15 residues. With V trimmed by 1 base and J by 3 bases, 2 bases remained unmatched. CDR3 sequence reads: CASSLVDRGTDTQYF. Written as DNA, the CDR3 is TGTGCCAGCAGCTTAGTGGACAGGGGAACAGATACGCAGTATTTT.

The chain uses TRBV7-8 and TRBJ1-2; D gene unclear. Germline loops: CDR1 SGHVS, CDR2 FQNEAQ. The CDR3 has 14 amino acids. With 2 bases removed from V and 1 base from J, the gap between germline ends came to 8 bases. This chain's CDR3 is CASSLWTDNYGYTF. The CDR3 DNA follows: TGTGCCAGCAGCTTATGGACGGATAACTATGGCTACACCTTC.

The chain employs TRBV27 and TRBJ2-4, with a tentative D call TRBD2 (5 bases). The germline CDR1 and CDR2 sequences are MNHEY and SMNVEV (reference sequence). V lost 6 bases, J lost 5 bases, and 14 bases lay in between. This CDR3 spans 14 amino acids. CDR3 sequence: CASSTWERENIQYF. As DNA, the CDR3 is TGTGCCAGCAGCACATGGGAGAGGGAAAACATTCAGTACTTC.

The rearrangement links TRBV27 to TRBJ2-7; D is unclear. The CDR3 spans 14 residues. Germline V CDR1 and CDR2: MNHEY, SMNVEV (reference sequence). V was pared by 7 bases and J by 0 bases, with 13 bases between. DNA of the CDR3: TGTGCCAGCAAGGCTCAGGATTTCTCCTACGAGCAGTACTTC. This codes for CASKAQDFSYEQYF.

The chain employs TRBV7-9 and TRBJ2-3; D call uncertain. This CDR3 is built from 14 residues. CDR1 SEHNR and CDR2 FQNEAQ come from the germline V gene (reference sequence). With 1 base removed from V and 4 bases from J, the gap between germline ends came to 9 bases. CDR3 in amino acids: CASSLGVGPDTQYF. The CDR3 nucleotides are TGTGCCAGCAGCTTAGGCGTAGGGCCAGATACGCAGTATTTT.

As regards this clone: This sample includes further DNA sequences coding for the same CDR3. The rearrangement links TRBV30 to TRBJ1-5; D possibly corresponds to TRBD1 (6 bases). Germline CDR1 and CDR2: GTSNPN and SVGIG (reference sequence). Trimming cost V 1 base and J 2 bases, with 6 bases left between them. The CDR3 consists of 13 residues. In DNA form, the CDR3 reads TGTGCCTGGAGTGACAGGGGCAATCAGCCCCAGCATTTT. Translation gives CAWSDRGNQPQHF.

This chain joins TRBV7-8 and TRBJ2-3; D is undetermined. CDR3 size: 11 residues. Germline values: CDR1 SGHVS, CDR2 FQNEAQ. Trimming removed 8 bases at V and 5 bases at J, with 8 bases between. This CDR3 reads CASGDVDTQYF. The CDR3 DNA follows: TGTGCCAGCGGAGATGTAGATACGCAGTATTTT.

With regard to this clone: Mismatch with germline at one junction end may stem from a read error. The rearrangement links TRBV6-6 to TRBJ1-4; 7 nucleotides agree with TRBD1. Germline CDR1 MNHNY, CDR2 SVGAGI (reference sequence). CDR3 size: 14 residues. In nucleotides, the CDR3 is TGTGCCAGCAGAAAGGGGGCGGACGCAGATCAGGTCAATTTT. Protein sequence: CASRKGADADQVNF.

V is TRBV5-5 and J is TRBJ2-7; 7 positions agree with TRBD1. This CDR3 contains 14 residues. Germline V gives CDR1 SGHKS, CDR2 YYEKEE (reference sequence). J gave up 5 bases and V 3 bases, and 8 bases lay outside the gene matches. Written as DNA, the CDR3 is TGTGCCAGCAGCTCCCGAGCAGGGGGTCACGAGCAGTACTTC. Protein sequence: CASSSRAGGHEQYF.

This sequence joins TRBV6-5 and TRBJ1-4; TRBD1 is a possible D gene (5 bases). Trimming removed 0 bases from V and 8 bases from J, with 7 bases in between. Germline CDR1 is MNHEY and CDR2 is SVGAGI. The CDR3 is 13 amino acids. The CDR3 is CASSYSGTEKLFF. In DNA, the CDR3 is TGTGCCAGCAGTTACTCTGGGACGGAAAAACTGTTTTTT.

V usage is TRBV2 and J usage is TRBJ2-1; 8 bases fit TRBD2. From germline, CDR1 is SNHLY and CDR2 FYNNEI. Losses at the gene ends were 9 bases for V and 4 bases for J; bases not matched to a gene: 14. This CDR3 has 16 amino acids. As DNA, the CDR3 is TGTGCCAGTGCGGCTAGCGGGTTAGGGGCTTACAATGAGCAGTTCTTC. This encodes CASAASGLGAYNEQFF.

The CDR3 sequence is CATSTNRGNEKLFF. In DNA form, the CDR3 reads TGTGCCACCAGCACAAACAGGGGGAATGAAAAACTGTTTTTT. The V gene is TRBV15, the J gene TRBJ1-4; 8 nucleotides match TRBD1. Per germline, CDR1 LNHNV and CDR2 YYDKDF (reference sequence). Unmatched junction bases numbered 3, after V lost 4 bases and J lost 5 bases. CDR3 length equals 14 residues.

This sequence joins TRBV29-1 and TRBJ2-7; D is undetermined. The CDR3 is 12 amino acids. Germline CDR1 SQVTM, CDR2 ANQGSEA. Trimming removed 6 bases at V and 1 base at J, with 10 bases between. CDR3 DNA: TGCAGCGTCCTCACAGTTTCCTACGAGCAGTACTTC. It codes for CSVLTVSYEQYF.

The chain has TRBV15 and TRBJ2-7; TRBD1 aligns across 7 bases. Germline lookup yields CDR1 LNHNV and CDR2 YYDKDF (reference sequence). V gave up 2 bases and J gave up 3 bases; unmatched junction bases: 10. The CDR3 totals 16 residues. CDR3 region: CATSRSSGTDFYEQYF. The CDR3 nucleotides read TGTGCCACCAGCAGATCGTCCGGGACAGATTTCTACGAGCAGTACTTC. The full variable domain, in which reference TRBV15 and TRBJ2-7 provide the parts outside the CDR3, is DAMVIQNPRYQVTQFGKPVTLSCSQTLNHNVMYWYQQKSSQAPKLLFHYYDKDFNNEADTPDNFQSRRPNTSFCFLDIRSPGLGDTAMYLCATSRSSGTDFYEQYFGPGTRLTVT.

This clone was recorded only once. The chain links TRBV5-4 to TRBJ2-3; maybe TRBD2 (5 bases). The CDR3 runs 15 residues. Germline CDR1 reads SGHNT; CDR2 reads YYREEE (reference sequence). V gave up 6 bases and J gave up 3 bases, with 17 bases separating them. CDR3 residues: CASTVEVRGTDTQYF. CDR3 nucleotides: TGTGCCAGCACTGTTGAGGTCAGAGGGACAGATACGCAGTATTTT.

The CDR3 DNA reads TGTGCTAGTGGTTTAGGACTAGTCGCTTACAATGAGCAGTTCTTC. Its translation is CASGLGLVAYNEQFF. The chain combines TRBV12-5 with TRBJ2-1; 7 bases align to TRBD2. The germline V gene encodes CDR1 LGHNT and CDR2 FRNRAP. The CDR3 is 15 residues long. V lost 3 bases, J lost 4 bases, and 6 bases stayed unmatched.

The rearrangement links TRBV5-4 to TRBJ2-7; D is unclear. Germline values: CDR1 SGHNT, CDR2 YYREEE (reference sequence). The CDR3 is made up of 12 amino acids. The V and J ends lost 0 bases and 4 bases respectively, with 5 bases between them. The CDR3 region is CASSLDLYEQYF. Written as DNA, the CDR3 is TGTGCCAGCAGCTTGGATTTGTACGAGCAGTACTTC. Together with reference TRBV5-4 and TRBJ2-7, the CDR3 gives the full variable domain: ETGVTQSPTHLIKTRGQQVTLRCSSQSGHNTVSWYQQALGQGPQFIFQYYREEENGRGNFPPRFSGLQFPNYSSELNVNALELDDSALYLCASSLDLYEQYFGPGTRLTVT.

The chain joins TRBV30 to TRBJ2-7; 7 nucleotides match TRBD2. Germline V gene data show CDR1 as GTSNPN and CDR2 as SVGIG (reference sequence). The V and J ends lost 4 bases and 3 bases, in that order; junction bases with no gene match: 3. CDR3 length equals 12 residues. CDR3 nucleotide sequence: TGTGCCTGGAACCGGGGGGACTACGAGCAGTACTTC. This codes for CAWNRGDYEQYF.

The genes are TRBV7-2 and TRBJ1-5, with 7 bases fitting TRBD1. V lost 6 bases to trimming and J lost 8 bases; unmatched junction nucleotides: 10. CDR1 SGHTA and CDR2 FQGNSA come from the germline V gene. The length of the CDR3 is 14 residues. Written as DNA, the CDR3 is TGTGCCAGCAGTTCCCGGACAGGTCGCAAGCCCCAGCATTTT. Its translation is CASSSRTGRKPQHF. The whole variable domain, remainder taken from reference TRBV7-2 and TRBJ1-5, is GAGVSQSPSNKVTEKGKDVELRCDPISGHTALYWYRQSLGQGLEFLIYFQGNSAPDKSGLPSDRFSAERTGGSVSTLTIQRTQQEDSAVYLCASSSRTGRKPQHFGDGTRLSIL.

CDR3 loop: CASSPLNSTGYTF. CDR3 nucleotide sequence: TGCGCCAGCAGCCCACTGAACTCAACTGGCTACACCTTC. This chain connects TRBV5-1 to TRBJ1-2, with D uncertain. The CDR3 sequence is 13 residues long. The V end lost 4 bases, the J end lost 7 bases, and 14 bases lay between the germline ends. The germline V gene encodes CDR1 SGHRS and CDR2 YFSETQ.

This sequence joins TRBV15 and TRBJ2-1; D unresolved. Germline values: CDR1 LNHNV, CDR2 YYDKDF (reference sequence). This CDR3 spans 14 amino acids. V was clipped by 3 bases and J by 6 bases, with 12 bases between them. The CDR3 sequence is CATSSIQASNEQFF. DNA of the CDR3: TGTGCCACCAGCAGTATTCAGGCGAGCAATGAGCAGTTCTTC.

This chain connects TRBV7-8 to TRBJ2-7; 14 nucleotides match TRBD2. Unmatched junction bases numbered 10, after V lost 1 base and J lost 2 bases. Germline loops: CDR1 SGHVS, CDR2 FQNEAQ. CDR3 size: 19 residues. The CDR3 protein is CASSLEVTSGGGVPYEQYF. The CDR3 bases are TGTGCCAGCAGCTTAGAAGTGACTAGCGGGGGGGGTGTCCCCTACGAGCAGTACTTC.